This TCR beta chain was found in a study of blood T cell repertoires in COVID-19. Study-level background: Acute-phase and convalescent COVID-19 samples originated in the United States, Italy and Spain. In each case, the material was cDNA or gDNA derived from T cells, B-cell-depleted T cells, or PBMCs.

The Seattle patients joined while their infection was active and were tracked longitudinally afterward. Assay: immunoSEQ multiplex PCR; the TCRdb copy retains only in-frame clones and omits some. The sample yields 150,000 to 200,000 clones, roughly four fifths seen once. Germline V CDR1 and CDR2: SEHNR, FQNEAQ (reference sequence). CDR3 size: 14 residues. V was pared by 1 base and J by 7 bases, with 13 bases between. The chain links TRBV7-9 to TRBJ1-1, with D unclear. The TCR originated in a woman aged 65 to 85 with COVID-19, enrolled during active disease. Sample: peripheral blood. The CDR3 nucleotides are TGTGCCAGCAGCTTAGGCGGAGGTTATGGTGAAGCTTTCTTT. This sequence encodes CASSLGGGYGEAFF.